This is a list of T cell receptor beta chains from one sample in a study of CD8+ T cells in alopecia areata. Sequencing used immunoSEQ multiplex PCR; TCRdb keeps in-frame clones, though not all of them. The table shows about 260,000 clones, with around 64% occurring only once. Sequenced material: CD4+ T cells sorted from blood, taken around week 53, from a patient treated with tofacitinib. The receptors stem from a human donor with alopecia areata. Both conserved end residues are part of each CDR3. Each record gives: V gene, J gene, CDR3 protein.

>TRBV29-1|TRBJ1-1
CSVAEGTTEAFF
>TRBV7-2|TRBJ2-7
CASSLVAGEPYEQYF
>TRBV15|TRBJ2-7
CATSRGTHAGMDEQYF
>TRBV4-2|TRBJ1-2
CASSQDYSFGYTF
>TRBV30|TRBJ2-7
CAWSSTGFGQYF
>TRBV15|TRBJ2-2
CATSRDRRQDTNTGELFF
>TRBV30|TRBJ2-1
CAWTFGQGANEQFF
>TRBV15|TRBJ2-3
CATSRAGTGPTDTQYF
>TRBV30|TRBJ1-2
CAWSNIGVGSYTF
>TRBV18|TRBJ2-6
CASSGSGANVLTF
>TRBV6-5|TRBJ2-7
CASSYPAAGQVKYF
>TRBV9|TRBJ2-2
CASSSRTGNTGELFF
>TRBV11-2|TRBJ2-5
CASSFQETQYF
>TRBV5-1|TRBJ2-7
CASSPTSGGPRGQYF
>TRBV5-1|TRBJ2-7
CASSWTGGGYEQYF
>TRBV20-1|TRBJ1-2
CSVEQSYGYTF
>TRBV25-1|TRBJ2-1
CASSEYTPGRSNEQFF
>TRBV13|TRBJ2-5
CASSLLGAGETQYF